This TCR beta chain was retrieved from a study of CD8+ T cells in alopecia areata. Following extraction, RNA underwent reverse transcription to cDNA, which served as the sequencing template. Profiling relied on immunoSEQ multiplex PCR, and the TCRdb table lists in-frame clones only, not all of them. The sample lists about 190,000 clones, approximately 61% occurring once. The CDR3 is 11 amino acids. Trimming stripped 6 bases from V and 1 base from J, with 4 bases between. CDR1 SQVTM and CDR2 ANQGSEA come from the germline V gene. The treatment here: oral pan-JAK inhibitor, 5-10 mg twice daily. The rearrangement links TRBV29-1 to TRBJ1-3, with D unresolved. The sequences come from CD4+ T cells sorted from blood, collected at week 24, from a patient treated with tofacitinib. The TCR comes from a human donor with alopecia areata. The CDR3 DNA sequence: TGCAGCGTCCCTTCTGGAAACACCATATATTTT. As protein: CSVPSGNTIYF.